These 6 T cell receptor beta chains were sequenced from one sample in a study of CD8+ T cells in alopecia areata. Isolated RNA was reverse transcribed into cDNA used as the sequencing template. TCRdb keeps only in-frame clones here, not all; method: immunoSEQ multiplex PCR. The sample includes about 110,000 clones, none of them occurring once. The sequencing input was lesional skin. These receptors originate from a C3H/HeJ mouse with alopecia areata. Mice of this strain are of MHC haplotype H2-k.

This clone has just a few counts. Mouse germline and gene names are used. The read ends 4 residues before the CDR3 terminus; that terminus is restored from the germline J gene. The chain couples TRBV13-1 to TRBJ2-4; D may be TRBD2 (6 bases). CDR3 length: 16 amino acids. Germline CDR1 is NSHNY and CDR2 is SYGAGN. Here the CDR3 reads CASSDAWGKGENTLYF. CDR3 DNA, as far as it was read: TGTGCCAGCAGTGATGCGTGGGGGAAGGGAGAGAAC.

There are a few counts of this clone. Genes here carry mouse names. Here the CDR3 reads CASSDNWGESAETLYF. The part of the CDR3 DNA that was read is TGTGCCAGCAGTGATAACTGGGGGGAAAGTGCAGAA. The chain joins TRBV13-3 to TRBJ2-3, with TRBD2 identical over 9 bases. The read gets to within 4 residues of the CDR3 end, and the germline J gene fills in the rest. The CDR3 extends over 16 amino acids. CDR1 and CDR2 (germline): NNHDY, SYVADS. V lost 1 base to trimming and J lost 0 bases; unmatched junction nucleotides: 3.

A remark on this clone: The TCRdb protein and the DNA translation do not line up at residue 11; the protein shown here was made by translating the DNA. Gene names and germline refer to mouse. The read stops 3 residues short of the end of the CDR3; the missing end is completed from the germline J gene. The rearrangement joins TRBV19 to TRBJ1-6, with 9 bases fitting TRBD1. TRBJ1-6 is reported as an ORF; its role is uncertain. V lost 5 bases to trimming and J lost 6 bases; unmatched junction nucleotides: 3. CDR1 is FNHDT, CDR2 SITEND, per germline (reference sequence). The length of the CDR3 is 14 residues. CDR3: CASSPTGGNSPLYF. The CDR3 DNA, read in part, is TGTGCCAGCAGCCCGACAGGGGGTAATTCGCCC.

This clone came up a few times. Any gene name here is a mouse gene name. The observed sequence ends 4 residues before the CDR3 terminus, with the missing tail filled in from the germline J gene. The rearrangement links TRBV13-1 to TRBJ2-7; TRBD2 aligns across 8 bases. The CDR3 length is 14 residues. Germline V lookup: CDR1 NSHNY, CDR2 SYGAGN. Partial CDR3 DNA: TGTGCCAGCAGTGAAACTGGGGGCGTTTAT. Protein product: CASSETGGVY. The whole CDR3 protein reads CASSETGGVYEQYF.

This clone was observed at least ten times. Mouse gene names and germline throughout. The read terminates 4 residues before the CDR3 end, so the remaining end is supplied by the germline J gene. This sample includes further DNA sequences coding for the same CDR3. The V and J genes are TRBV13-3 and TRBJ2-3, with D perhaps TRBD2 (6 bases). The CDR3 is 15 amino acids. Trimming took 2 bases from V and 0 from J, leaving 10 bases between them. Germline CDR1 reads NNHDY; CDR2 reads SYVADS. Incomplete CDR3 DNA: TGTGCCAGCAGTGACCCCTGGGGCAGTGCAGAA. Its translation: CASSDPWGSAE. The whole CDR3 protein reads CASSDPWGSAETLYF.

This clone was counted only a few times. Any gene name here is a mouse gene name. The read is 4 residues too short to cover the CDR3 end, so that end is filled in from the germline J gene. The rearrangement links TRBV19 to TRBJ2-3; D remains unclear. V was shortened by 3 bases and J by 2 bases, with 7 bases between the two germline ends. CDR3 length: 13 residues. The germline V gene has CDR1 FNHDT and CDR2 SITEND (reference sequence). The covered CDR3 bases are TGTGCCAGCAGTAGGGTTGATGCAGAA. This gives the protein CASSRVDAE. The complete CDR3 reads CASSRVDAETLYF.